Described below is a single TCR beta chain sequence and its context. Original methodology: Estimates of nucleated cell counts were drawn from the amplification of reference gene primers. Measured with immunoSEQ multiplex PCR; TCRdb has only the in-frame clones, and not every one. The V and J calls and the clone size are those of that table, but D and trimming were determined from the DNA. The repertoire holds 320,000 or so clones, 85% seen once, with 1.9% in the top ten. The sample belongs to a study of blood T cell repertoires in COVID-19. Across the whole study: Sources were T cells, B-cell-depleted T cells, or PBMCs; the material itself was cDNA or gDNA.

V lost 1 base and J 6 bases, leaving 12 bases between the germline ends. This CDR3 comprises 13 residues. CDR1 is GTSNPN, CDR2 SVGIG, per germline (reference sequence). Clinical histories supplied by participants themselves formed the basis of cohort assignment. J is TRBJ1-1 and V is TRBV30; tentative D call: TRBD1 (5 bases). This receptor was obtained from a woman between 25 and 40 years old who had been exposed to COVID-19. Sequenced: PBMCs or T cells enriched from blood (not recorded which). The CDR3 loop is CAWSGGRASEAFF. CDR3 nucleotide sequence: TGTGCCTGGAGTGGCGGCAGGGCGTCTGAAGCTTTCTTT.